One and the same sample provided the 22 T cell receptor beta chains below, sequenced in a study of cytomegalovirus exposure and HLA in healthy donors. Sequencing used immunoSEQ multiplex PCR; TCRdb keeps in-frame clones, though not all of them. This table has some 65,000 clones, roughly 94% appearing once. What was sequenced was PBMCs. These receptor sequences come from a man younger than 35 in good health and CMV-seropositive.

The rearrangement joins TRBV5-4 to TRBJ2-7, with a tentative D call TRBD2 (5 bases). Germline assignment: CDR1 SGHNT and CDR2 YYREEE (reference sequence). Trimming shortened V by 6 bases and J by 2 bases, and 21 bases separated the two germline ends. The CDR3 runs 16 residues. The CDR3 sequence: CASTFGGSSGTYEQYF. CDR3 nucleotide sequence: TGTGCCAGCACCTTTGGAGGTTCCAGCGGCACCTACGAGCAGTACTTC.

This clone has just one count. The chain couples TRBV4-1 to TRBJ2-7; no firm D call. Germline lookup yields CDR1 MGHRA and CDR2 YSYEKL. The CDR3 has 14 residues. Trimming cost V 1 base and J 6 bases, with 13 bases left between them. The CDR3 spells CASSQVSRNAEQYF. The CDR3 DNA reads TGCGCCAGCAGCCAAGTCTCTAGGAATGCCGAGCAGTACTTC.

The chain is built from TRBV19 and TRBJ2-1; 10 bases are a match to TRBD1. The CDR3 has 19 residues. CDR1 is LNHDA and CDR2 is SQIVND in the germline V gene (reference sequence). With 5 bases clipped from V and 0 bases from J, the junction kept 13 bases outside the gene matches. Written as DNA, the CDR3 is TGTGCCAGTAGTCCGACCGGGACAGGGGCAACCGACTCCTACAATGAGCAGTTCTTC. Its protein is CASSPTGTGATDSYNEQFF.

This clone was found once. This sequence joins TRBV9 and TRBJ2-5; 7 bases match TRBD2. This CDR3 comprises 15 residues. CDR1 and CDR2 from the germline V gene are SGDLS and YYNGEE. The V segment lost 0 bases and the J segment 5 bases; nucleotides outside the gene matches: 7. The CDR3 sequence: CASSVGPTSEETQYF. CDR3 nucleotides: TGTGCCAGCAGCGTAGGCCCAACTAGCGAGGAGACCCAGTACTTC. Supplemented by reference TRBV9 and TRBJ2-5, the full variable domain reads DSGVTQTPKHLITATGQRVTLRCSPRSGDLSVYWYQQSLDQGLQFLIQYYNGEERAKGNILERFSAQQFPDLHSELNLSSLELGDSALYFCASSVGPTSEETQYFGPGTRLLVL.

The CDR3, as DNA: TGTGCCAGCAGCGTAGAGGGGGGGCCAAGCACAGATACGCAGTATTTT. This gives the protein CASSVEGGPSTDTQYF. The chain employs TRBV9 and TRBJ2-3; TRBD2 is a possible D gene (7 bases). Per germline, CDR1 SGDLS and CDR2 YYNGEE. V was pared by 0 bases and J by 0 bases, with 11 bases between. This CDR3 has 16 amino acids.

The CDR3 sequence: CAISESMLAAGENYEQYF. The CDR3 bases are TGTGCCATCAGTGAGTCGATGCTGGCGGCGGGAGAGAACTACGAGCAGTACTTC. The chain combines TRBV10-3 with TRBJ2-7; 7 nucleotides match TRBD2. V dropped 0 bases and J dropped 3; count of bases not matched to a gene: 14. The CDR3 extends over 18 amino acids. CDR1 is ENHRY and CDR2 is SYGVKD in the germline V gene.

In this sample, this clone turned up once. The chain uses TRBV6-6 and TRBJ2-1, with TRBD2 matching 9 bases. Germline V gene sequence: CDR1 MNHNY, CDR2 SVGAGI (reference sequence). The CDR3 runs 14 residues. J lost 7 bases, V lost 3 bases, and 4 bases had no gene match. The CDR3 bases are TGTGCCAGCAGTTATGACAGCGGGGGGAATGAGCAGTTCTTC. It is translated as CASSYDSGGNEQFF.

J is TRBJ1-2 and V is TRBV11-3, with 7 bases matching TRBD1. J was trimmed by 2 bases and V by 3 bases; bases with no gene match: 0. The CDR3 is 13 residues long. CDR1 and CDR2 (germline): SGHNT, YENEEA. CDR3 DNA: TGTGCCAGCAGCTTGGGACAGAACTATGGCTACACCTTC. It translates to CASSLGQNYGYTF.

The chain couples TRBV7-8 to TRBJ2-7, with 13 bases identical to TRBD2. The V gene end was trimmed by 2 bases and the J gene end by 0 bases; junction bases not matched to a gene: 7. The CDR3 extends over 18 amino acids. CDR1 SGHVS and CDR2 FQNEAQ come from the germline V gene. The CDR3 sequence is CASSLRTSGGLSSYEQYF. CDR3 sequence (DNA): TGTGCCAGCAGCTTACGGACTAGCGGGGGCTTAAGCTCCTACGAGCAGTACTTC.

V and J are TRBV14 and TRBJ2-1, with a tentative D call TRBD1 (6 bases). The CDR3 loop spans 16 amino acids. Germline V lookup: CDR1 SGHDN, CDR2 FVKESK. V was cut by 2 bases and J by 6 bases, with 17 bases left in between. This CDR3 is CASSQWGGGLPNEQFF. The CDR3 DNA follows: TGTGCCAGCAGCCAATGGGGTGGGGGCCTCCCCAATGAGCAGTTCTTC.

The CDR3 reads CASSLESGARQYF. The CDR3 coding sequence is TGTGCCAGCAGCTTGGAATCGGGTGCTCGTCAGTACTTC. V is TRBV5-4 and J is TRBJ2-7; D is undetermined. The CDR3 extends over 13 amino acids. Trimming stripped 0 bases from V and 10 bases from J, with 14 bases between. Germline loops: CDR1 SGHNT, CDR2 YYREEE (reference sequence).

This clone was picked up one time. The chain employs TRBV6-5 and TRBJ1-4, with a weak D call TRBD1 (6 bases). Deletions cut 6 bases from V and 8 bases from J, with 10 bases between. This CDR3 is 12 amino acids long. Germline V gives CDR1 MNHEY, CDR2 SVGAGI. The CDR3 reads CASSSDSEKLFF. CDR3 DNA sequence: TGTGCCAGCAGCTCGGACAGCGAAAAACTGTTTTTT.

This chain links TRBV15 with TRBJ2-1, with D possibly being TRBD1 (6 bases). The length of the CDR3 is 15 residues. Germline V CDR1 and CDR2: LNHNV, YYDKDF (reference sequence). Trimming removed 0 bases at V and 12 bases at J, with 18 bases between. The CDR3 spells CATSRDGSGVQVQFF. The CDR3 bases are TGTGCCACCAGCAGAGATGGGTCAGGGGTACAGGTGCAGTTCTTC.

The rearrangement uses TRBV19 and TRBJ2-1, with TRBD2 matching over 8 bases. Trimming took 1 base from V and 7 from J; bases not matched to a gene: 6. The CDR3 covers 15 residues. Germline V CDR1 and CDR2: LNHDA, SQIVND (reference sequence). The CDR3 DNA follows: TGTGCCAGTAGTATAGGGAACGGGAGGGGTAATGAGCAGTTCTTC. Its protein is CASSIGNGRGNEQFF.

The CDR3 sequence is CASRSRLAGQRILQETQYF. The CDR3 DNA reads TGTGCCAGCAGATCCCGACTAGCGGGACAACGCATCCTCCAAGAGACCCAGTACTTC. The chain links TRBV28 to TRBJ2-5; 11 bases are shared with TRBD2. The CDR3 spans 19 residues. Germline CDR1 and CDR2: MDHEN and SYDVKM. Unmatched junction bases numbered 16, after V lost 6 bases and J lost 1 base. Full variable domain (remainder filled in from reference TRBV28 and TRBJ2-5): DVKVTQSSRYLVKRTGEKVFLECVQDMDHENMFWYRQDPGLGLRLIYFSYDVKMKEKGDIPEGYSVSREKKERFSLILESASTNQTSMYLCASRSRLAGQRILQETQYFGPGTRLLVL.

J is TRBJ1-2 and V is TRBV5-1, with a possible D match to TRBD1 (6 bases). Per the germline V gene, CDR1 is SGHRS and CDR2 is YFSETQ. The CDR3 is 12 amino acids. Trimming took 4 bases from V and 6 from J, leaving 10 bases between them. The CDR3 DNA follows: TGCGCCAGCAGCCTTTACAGGGATGGCTACACCTTC. Translation: CASSLYRDGYTF.

The chain combines TRBV28 with TRBJ1-2; 7 bases match TRBD1. CDR1 MDHEN and CDR2 SYDVKM come from the germline V gene. The CDR3 spans 14 residues. V lost 5 bases, J lost 5 bases, and 8 bases stayed unmatched. The chain's CDR3 is CASSPLTGIYGYTF. DNA for the CDR3: TGTGCCAGCAGTCCTTTGACAGGGATATATGGCTACACCTTC.

The chain has TRBV5-1 and TRBJ1-2, with TRBD1 matching 10 bases. This CDR3 contains 15 residues. J lost 5 bases, V lost 1 base, and 5 bases had no gene match. Germline V gene data show CDR1 as SGHRS and CDR2 as YFSETQ. The CDR3 reads CASSLRGTGDYGYTF. For the CDR3, the DNA is TGCGCCAGCAGCTTGCGCGGGACAGGGGATTATGGCTACACCTTC.

The chain joins TRBV25-1 to TRBJ1-2; 8 nucleotides match TRBD1. The CDR3 runs to 13 residues. V lost 4 bases and J lost 8; bases outside the gene matches: 6. The germline gives CDR1 MGHDK, CDR2 SYGVNS. CDR3 sequence (DNA): TGTGCCAGCAGTGCGGACACAGGGGGAGGCTACACCTTC. Translating it yields CASSADTGGGYTF.

The chain employs TRBV5-5 and TRBJ1-1; tentatively, D is TRBD1 (5 bases). Germline V gene data show CDR1 as SGHKS and CDR2 as YYEKEE (reference sequence). The ends were cut back, 2 bases at V and 2 bases at J, with 7 bases in the middle. This CDR3 has 13 amino acids. CDR3 nucleotides: TGTGCCAGCAGCTTACAGGAAAACACTGAAGCTTTCTTT. Translation: CASSLQENTEAFF.

The chain uses TRBV19 and TRBJ2-7; TRBD2 is a possible D gene (6 bases). CDR1 and CDR2 from the germline V gene are LNHDA and SQIVND (reference sequence). The CDR3 extends over 12 amino acids. The germline V and J ends were trimmed by 1 base and 6 bases, with 7 bases remaining between them. CDR3 sequence: CASSIGRGEQYF. CDR3 nucleotide sequence: TGTGCCAGTAGTATAGGGCGGGGCGAGCAGTACTTC.

The V gene is TRBV27, the J gene TRBJ2-3; TRBD2 aligns across 12 bases. CDR3 length: 18 residues. Germline trimming cut 5 bases from V and 1 base from J; bases unmatched to any gene: 10. From germline, CDR1 is MNHEY and CDR2 SMNVEV (reference sequence). This CDR3 is CASSPLSRLAGGTDTQYF. The CDR3 DNA is TGTGCCAGCAGTCCCCTCTCTAGACTAGCGGGGGGCACAGATACGCAGTATTTT.